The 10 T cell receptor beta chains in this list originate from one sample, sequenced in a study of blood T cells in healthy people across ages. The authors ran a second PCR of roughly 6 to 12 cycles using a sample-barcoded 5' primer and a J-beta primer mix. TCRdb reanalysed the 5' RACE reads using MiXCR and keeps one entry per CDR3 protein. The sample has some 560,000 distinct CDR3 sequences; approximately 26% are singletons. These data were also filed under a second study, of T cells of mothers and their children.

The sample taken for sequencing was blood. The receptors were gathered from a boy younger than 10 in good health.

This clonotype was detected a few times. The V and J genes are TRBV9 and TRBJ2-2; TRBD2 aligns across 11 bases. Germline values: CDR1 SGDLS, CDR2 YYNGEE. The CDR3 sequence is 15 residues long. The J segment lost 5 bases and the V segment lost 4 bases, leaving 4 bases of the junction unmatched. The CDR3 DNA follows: TGTGCCAGCAGCACTAGCGGGAGTGATACCGGGGAGCTGTTTTTT. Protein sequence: CASSTSGSDTGELFF.

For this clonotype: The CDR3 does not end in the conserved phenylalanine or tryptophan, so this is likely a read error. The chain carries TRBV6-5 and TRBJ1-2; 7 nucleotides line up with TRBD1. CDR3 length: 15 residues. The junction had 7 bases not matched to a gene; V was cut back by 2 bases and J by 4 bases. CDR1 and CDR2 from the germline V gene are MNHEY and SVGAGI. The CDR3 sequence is CASSYGDSGGYGYTL. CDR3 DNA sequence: TGTGCCAGCAGTTACGGGGACAGCGGGGGCTATGGCTACACCCTC.

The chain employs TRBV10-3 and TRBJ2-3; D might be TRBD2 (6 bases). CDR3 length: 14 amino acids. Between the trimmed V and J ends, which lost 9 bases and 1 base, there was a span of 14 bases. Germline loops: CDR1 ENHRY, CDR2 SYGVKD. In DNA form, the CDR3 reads TGTGCCATGCGGCCGGGAGCCGGCACAGATACGCAGTATTTT. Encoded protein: CAMRPGAGTDTQYF.

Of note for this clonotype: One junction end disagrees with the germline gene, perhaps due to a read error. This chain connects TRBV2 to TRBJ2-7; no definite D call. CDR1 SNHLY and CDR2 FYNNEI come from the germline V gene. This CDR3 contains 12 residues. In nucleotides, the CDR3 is TGTGCCATCAGTCAGAGCTCCTACGAGCAGTACTTC. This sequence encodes CAISQSSYEQYF.

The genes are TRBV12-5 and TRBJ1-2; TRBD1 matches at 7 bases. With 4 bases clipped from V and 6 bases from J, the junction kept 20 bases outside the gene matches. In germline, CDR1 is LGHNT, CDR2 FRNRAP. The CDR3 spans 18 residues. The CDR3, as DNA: TGTGCTAGTGGTTCCGGTTCAGGGGGGCTAACACAAGGGGATGGCTACACCTTC. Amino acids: CASGSGSGGLTQGDGYTF.

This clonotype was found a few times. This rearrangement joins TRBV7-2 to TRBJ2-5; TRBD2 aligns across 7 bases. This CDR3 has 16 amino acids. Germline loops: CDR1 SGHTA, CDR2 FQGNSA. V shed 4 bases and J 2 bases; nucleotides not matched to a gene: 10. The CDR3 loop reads CASSSGRLAVQETQYF. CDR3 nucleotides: TGTGCCAGCAGCTCGGGAAGGCTAGCGGTACAAGAGACCCAGTACTTC.

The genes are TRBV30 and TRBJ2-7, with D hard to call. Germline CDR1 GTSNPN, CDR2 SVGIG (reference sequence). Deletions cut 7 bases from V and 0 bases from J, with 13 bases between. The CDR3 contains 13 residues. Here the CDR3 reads CASFSGDSYEQYF. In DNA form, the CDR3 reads TGTGCCTCGTTTTCTGGAGACTCCTACGAGCAGTACTTC.

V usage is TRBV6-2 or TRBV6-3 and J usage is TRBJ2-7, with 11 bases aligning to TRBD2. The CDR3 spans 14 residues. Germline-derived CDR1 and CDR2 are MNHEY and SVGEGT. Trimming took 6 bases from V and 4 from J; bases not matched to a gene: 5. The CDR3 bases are TGTGCCAGCAGGAAGACTAGCGGGAAATACGAGCAGTACTTC. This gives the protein CASRKTSGKYEQYF.

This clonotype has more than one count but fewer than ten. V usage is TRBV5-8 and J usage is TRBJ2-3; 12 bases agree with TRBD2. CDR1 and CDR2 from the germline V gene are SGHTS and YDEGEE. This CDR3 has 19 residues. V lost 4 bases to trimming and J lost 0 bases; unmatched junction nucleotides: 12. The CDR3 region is CASSILAGGLSISTDTQYF. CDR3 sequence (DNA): TGTGCCAGCAGCATACTAGCGGGGGGCCTAAGCATAAGCACAGATACGCAGTATTTT.

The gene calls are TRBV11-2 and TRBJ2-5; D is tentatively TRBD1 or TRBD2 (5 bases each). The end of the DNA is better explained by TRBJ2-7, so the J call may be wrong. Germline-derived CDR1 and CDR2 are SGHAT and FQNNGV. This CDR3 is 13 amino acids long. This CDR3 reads CASSWDDSYEQYF. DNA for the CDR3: TGTGCCAGCAGCTGGGACGACTCCTACGAGCAGTACTTC.